Sequencing of this T cell receptor beta chain was carried out in a study of T cells expressing NK-cell markers. TCRdb reworked the 5' RACE reads into one entry per CDR3 protein, no DNA. The table for this sample gives approximately 420,000 distinct CDR3 sequences. The germline V gene has CDR1 SGDLS and CDR2 YYNGEE. This CDR3 region has 14 residues. This sequence joins TRBV9 and TRBJ2-1. Sequencing was performed on blood T cells: a sorted CD56 or NKG2C T cell subset, CD4+ or CD8+ T cells, or bulk PBMC T cells (not recorded which). This TCR derives from a woman between 50 and 59 years old in good health. CDR3 in amino acids: CASSVTPTSNEQFF.